This T cell receptor beta chain was recorded in a study of CD8 T cells in ankylosing spondylitis. Study-wide points: Fewer than 10 highly homologous variants formed a TCR beta motif that appeared characteristic of ankylosing spondylitis blood.

TCRdb redid the calling of the 5' RACE reads with MiXCR, one entry per CDR3 protein. This sample yields fewer than 750,000 distinct CDR3 sequences, of which roughly 19% are seen a single time; 19% belongs to the top ten. The CDR3 contains 12 residues. CDR1 and CDR2 (germline): LNHDA, SQIVND (reference sequence). V lost 5 bases and J 7 bases, leaving 12 bases between the germline ends. To note about this clonotype: Its antigen is currently unknown.

The sample was blood, either unsorted or a sorted T cell fraction (not recorded which). The rearrangement uses TRBV19 and TRBJ2-7; D uncertain. The sequence came from a male donor with ankylosing spondylitis. The CDR3 sequence is CASSALLGEQYF. The CDR3 DNA is TGTGCCAGTAGTGCCCTCTTGGGGGAGCAGTACTTC.